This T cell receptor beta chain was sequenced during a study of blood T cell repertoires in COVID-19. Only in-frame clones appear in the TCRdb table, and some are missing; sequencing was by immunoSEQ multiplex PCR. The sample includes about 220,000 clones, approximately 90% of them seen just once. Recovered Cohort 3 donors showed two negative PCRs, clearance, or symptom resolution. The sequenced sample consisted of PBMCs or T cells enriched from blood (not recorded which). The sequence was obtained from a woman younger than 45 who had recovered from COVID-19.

CDR3 DNA: TGTGCCAGCAGCTTCGGGACAGGTGATGAAAAACTGTTTTTT. It translates to CASSFGTGDEKLFF. The chain recombines TRBV7-9 with TRBJ1-4; 8 bases map to TRBD1. This CDR3 comprises 14 residues. V shed 3 bases and J 6 bases; nucleotides not matched to a gene: 3. Per the germline V gene, CDR1 is SEHNR and CDR2 is FQNEAQ (reference sequence).